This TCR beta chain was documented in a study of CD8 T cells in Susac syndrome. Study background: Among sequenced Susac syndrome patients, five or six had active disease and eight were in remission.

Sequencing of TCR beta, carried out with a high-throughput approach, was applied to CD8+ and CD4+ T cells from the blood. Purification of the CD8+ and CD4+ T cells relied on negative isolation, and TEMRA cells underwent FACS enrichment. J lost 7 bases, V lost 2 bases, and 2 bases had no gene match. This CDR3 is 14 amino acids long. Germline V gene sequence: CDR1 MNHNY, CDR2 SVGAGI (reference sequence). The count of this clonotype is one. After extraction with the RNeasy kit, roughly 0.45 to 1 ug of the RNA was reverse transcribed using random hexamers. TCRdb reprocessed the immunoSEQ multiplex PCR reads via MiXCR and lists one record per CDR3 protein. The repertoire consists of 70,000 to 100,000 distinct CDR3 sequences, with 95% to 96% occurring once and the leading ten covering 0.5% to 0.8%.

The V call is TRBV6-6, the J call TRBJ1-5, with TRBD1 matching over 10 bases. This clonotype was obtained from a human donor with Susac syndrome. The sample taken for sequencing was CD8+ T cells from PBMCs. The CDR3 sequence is CASSYGTGEQPQHF. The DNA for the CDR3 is TGTGCCAGCAGTTACGGGACAGGGGAACAGCCCCAGCATTTT.